The present entry profiles one T cell receptor (beta chain) with its context. Its antigen remains unknown. The sample comes from a study of radiation and T cells in renal cell carcinoma. Study background: Nephrectomy followed 15 Gy stereotactic body radiation by 4 weeks. Study conclusions and caveats: Baseline intratumoral clonotype presence is unknown without pretreatment biopsies.

Assay used: immunoSEQ multiplex PCR; TCRdb lists only in-frame clones, some missing. The sample records about 150,000 clones, 87% being singletons. Time point meaning: blood 2 weeks post-SBRT. The treatment is: 15 Gy SBRT to primary tumor, nephrectomy 4 weeks later. Blood was sampled at baseline, 2 weeks and 4 weeks after SBRT. The tumor was a clear cell renal cell carcinoma. Trimming cost V 6 bases and J 5 bases, with 20 bases left between them. CDR3 length: 15 residues. The germline V gene encodes CDR1 SGHRS and CDR2 YFSETQ. Sequenced here: blood, sampled from a patient whose treatment included radiotherapy and nephrectomy. This sequence was found in a woman aged 45 to 65 with renal cell carcinoma. The V and J genes are TRBV5-1 and TRBJ1-2; D perhaps matches TRBD1 (5 bases). This CDR3 is CASTADRGGAYGYTF. The CDR3 DNA follows: TGCGCCAGCACCGCGGACCGCGGGGGAGCTTATGGCTACACCTTC.